This TCR beta chain stems from a study of CD8 T cells in Susac syndrome. Germline V gene lookup returns CDR1 SGHTA and CDR2 FQGNSA. This CDR3 comprises 17 residues. V was trimmed by 5 bases and J by 0 bases, leaving 18 bases between them. TCR beta sequences were obtained from blood CD8+ and CD4+ T cells. The study used treatment-naive patients who had stable or active relapsing-remitting disease as multiple sclerosis controls. TEMRA cells were FACS-enriched and CD8+ and CD4+ T cells negatively isolated. Random hexamers were used to reverse transcribe the RNA input (about 0.45 to 1 ug). From the immunoSEQ multiplex PCR reads, TCRdb called clonotypes with MiXCR, one entry per CDR3 protein. The table records 69,000 or so distinct CDR3 sequences, about 94% of them present only once. This clonotype is a singleton in its sample.

This clonotype was sampled from a human donor with multiple sclerosis. The sequenced sample consisted of CD8+ T cells from PBMCs. The gene calls are TRBV7-2 and TRBJ2-3; D might be TRBD2 (5 bases). CDR3 sequence reads: CASSPWGFGGSTDTQYF. In DNA, the CDR3 is TGTGCCAGCAGCCCATGGGGATTCGGAGGTAGCACAGATACGCAGTATTTT.